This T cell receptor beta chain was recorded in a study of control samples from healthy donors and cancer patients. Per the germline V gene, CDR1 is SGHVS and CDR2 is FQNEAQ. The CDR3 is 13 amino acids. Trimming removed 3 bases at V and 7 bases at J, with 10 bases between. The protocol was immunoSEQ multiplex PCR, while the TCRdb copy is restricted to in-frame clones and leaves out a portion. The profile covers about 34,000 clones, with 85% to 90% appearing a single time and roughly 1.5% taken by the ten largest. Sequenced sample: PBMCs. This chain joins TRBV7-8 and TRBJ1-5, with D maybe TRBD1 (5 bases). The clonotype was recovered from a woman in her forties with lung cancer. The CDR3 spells CASSLGGGQPQHF. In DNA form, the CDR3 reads TGTGCCAGCAGCTTGGGGGGGGGACAGCCCCAGCATTTT.